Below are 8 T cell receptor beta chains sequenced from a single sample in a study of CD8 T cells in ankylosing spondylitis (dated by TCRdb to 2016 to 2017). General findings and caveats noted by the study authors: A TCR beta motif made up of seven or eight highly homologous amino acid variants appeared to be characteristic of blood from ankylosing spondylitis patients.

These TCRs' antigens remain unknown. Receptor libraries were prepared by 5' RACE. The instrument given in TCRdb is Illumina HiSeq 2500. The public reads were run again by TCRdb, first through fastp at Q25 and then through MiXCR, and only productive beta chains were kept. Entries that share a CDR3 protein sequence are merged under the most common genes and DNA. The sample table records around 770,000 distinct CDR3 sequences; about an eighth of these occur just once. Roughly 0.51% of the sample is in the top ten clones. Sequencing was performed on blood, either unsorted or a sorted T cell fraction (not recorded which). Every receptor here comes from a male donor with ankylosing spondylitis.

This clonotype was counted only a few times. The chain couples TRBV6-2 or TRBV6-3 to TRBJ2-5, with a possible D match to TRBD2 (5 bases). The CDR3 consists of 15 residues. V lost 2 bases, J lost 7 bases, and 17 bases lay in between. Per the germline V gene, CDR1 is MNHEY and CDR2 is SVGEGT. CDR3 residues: CASSYQLSRVGTQYF. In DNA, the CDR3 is TGTGCCAGCAGTTACCAACTCTCGAGGGTTGGGACCCAGTACTTC.

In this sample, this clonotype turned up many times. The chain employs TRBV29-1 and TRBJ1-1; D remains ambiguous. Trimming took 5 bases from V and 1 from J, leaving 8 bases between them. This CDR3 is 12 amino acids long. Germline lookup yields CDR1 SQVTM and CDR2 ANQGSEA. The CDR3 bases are TGCAGCGTTAGTGACGGGAACACTGAAGCTTTCTTT. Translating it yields CSVSDGNTEAFF.

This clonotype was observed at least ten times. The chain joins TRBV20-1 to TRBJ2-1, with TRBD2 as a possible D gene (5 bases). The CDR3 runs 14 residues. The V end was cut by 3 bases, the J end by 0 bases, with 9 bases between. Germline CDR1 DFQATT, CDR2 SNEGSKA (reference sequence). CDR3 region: CSASKGSSYNEQFF. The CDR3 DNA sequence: TGCAGTGCTAGCAAAGGGAGCTCCTACAATGAGCAGTTCTTC.

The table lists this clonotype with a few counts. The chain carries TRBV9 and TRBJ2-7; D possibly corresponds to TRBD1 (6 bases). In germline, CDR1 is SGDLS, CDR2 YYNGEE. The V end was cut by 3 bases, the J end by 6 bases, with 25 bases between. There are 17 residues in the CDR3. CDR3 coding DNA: TGTGCCAGCAGCGAGACAGGCGACGATCTCCCCTCGGGCGAGCAGTACTTC. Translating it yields CASSETGDDLPSGEQYF.

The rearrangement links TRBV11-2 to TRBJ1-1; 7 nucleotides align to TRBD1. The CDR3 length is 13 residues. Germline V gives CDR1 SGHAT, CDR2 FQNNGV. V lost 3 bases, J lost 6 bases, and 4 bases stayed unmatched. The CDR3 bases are TGTGCCAGCAGCTTGACAGGGTCCCCTGAAGCTTTCTTT. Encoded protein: CASSLTGSPEAFF.

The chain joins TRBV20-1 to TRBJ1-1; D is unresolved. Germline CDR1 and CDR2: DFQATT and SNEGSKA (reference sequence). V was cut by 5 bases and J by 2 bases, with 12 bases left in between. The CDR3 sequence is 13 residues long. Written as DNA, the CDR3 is TGCAGTGCTCCGAAGGAGGCAAACACTGAAGCTTTCTTT. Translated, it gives CSAPKEANTEAFF.

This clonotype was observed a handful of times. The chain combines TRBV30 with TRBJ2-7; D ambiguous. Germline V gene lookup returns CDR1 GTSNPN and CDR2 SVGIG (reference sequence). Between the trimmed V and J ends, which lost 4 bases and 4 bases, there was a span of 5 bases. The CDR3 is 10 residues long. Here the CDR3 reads CAWIMYEQYF. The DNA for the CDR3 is TGTGCCTGGATCATGTACGAGCAGTACTTC. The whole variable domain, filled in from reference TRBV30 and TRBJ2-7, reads SQTIHQWPATLVQPVGSPLSLECTVEGTSNPNLYWYRQAAGRGLQLLFYSVGIGQISSEVPQNLSASRPQDRQFILSSKKLLLSDSGFYLCAWIMYEQYFGPGTRLTVT.

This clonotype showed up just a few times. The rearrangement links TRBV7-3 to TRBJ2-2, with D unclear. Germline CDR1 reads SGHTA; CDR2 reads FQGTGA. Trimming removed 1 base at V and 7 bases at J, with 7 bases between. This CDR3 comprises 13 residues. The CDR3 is CASSLMVNGELFF. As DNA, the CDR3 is TGTGCCAGCAGCTTAATGGTTAACGGGGAGCTGTTTTTT.